The clone carrying this T cell receptor beta chain has a handful of counts. Its antigen remains unidentified. The CDR3 goes on 3 residues after the read ends, and that part is filled in from the germline J gene. CVID meant reduced serum IgG, IgA and/or IgM plus specific antibody deficiency. Both groups were predominantly of Caucasian heritage. The sample originates from a study of T cell clonality in common variable immunodeficiency. Findings and caveats of the study: T cell subpopulation sequencing would be needed to explain CVID clonality. Common variable immunodeficiency TCR beta sequences reportedly had fewer deletions and N-nucleotide insertions.

CDR1 is SGHTA, CDR2 FQGTGA, per germline. V lost 5 bases to trimming and J lost 4 bases, with 9 bases between them. The CDR3 runs to 13 residues. Sequencing input was equivalent genomic DNA from CVID and controls. TCRdb's copy holds only in-frame clones and misses some; the assay was immunoSEQ multiplex PCR. Observed in the sample are approximately 35,000 clones, none of them singletons. The specimen sequenced was peripheral blood mononuclear cells. The gene calls are TRBV7-3 and TRBJ1-5; tentatively, D is TRBD1 (5 bases). The sequence derives from a human donor with common variable immunodeficiency. CDR3 sequence reads: CASSPGTNQPQHF. The part of the CDR3 DNA that was read is TGTGCCAGCAGCCCGGGGACTAATCAGCCC.